This T cell receptor beta chain is from a study of shared clonotypes between healthy human individuals. As for the study in general: Used for every donor were three CD4 naive, three CD4 memory, two CD8 naive and one CD8 memory plate.

A note on this clone: Its antigen is currently unknown.

In the source study's methods: ImmunoSEQ sequences covered only the junction and lacked quality scores; filtering therefore differed. Method: immunoSEQ multiplex PCR; TCRdb's copy keeps in-frame clones and lacks some. Clone size and the V and J calls come from that table; the DNA yielded D and trimming. The sample holds about 1 million clones, 70% to 80% seen once. Findings and caveats of the study: In a handful of donors, about 5% of naive CD4 clonotypes appeared in common. Relative to their counterparts shared across all four donors, non-shared clonotypes exhibited diminished generation probabilities.

This TCR came from a man aged 18 to 29 in good health. The sample comprised memory CD4+ T cells sorted from blood. Subset of the sample: CD45RA-negative fraction.

CDR3 residues: CASSGGATQNTEAFF. The CDR3 DNA sequence: TGCGCCAGCAGCGGGGGGGCAACACAGAACACTGAAGCTTTCTTT. V usage is TRBV5-1 and J usage is TRBJ1-1; possible D gene TRBD1, 6 bases. V was trimmed by 4 bases and J by 1 base, leaving 14 bases between them. Germline assignment: CDR1 SGHRS and CDR2 YFSETQ. The CDR3 spans 15 residues. The variable domain in full, completed from reference TRBV5-1 and TRBJ1-1, reads KAGVTQTPRYLIKTRGQQVTLSCSPISGHRSVSWYQQTPGQGLQFLFEYFSETQRNKGNFPGRFSGRQFSNSRSEMNVSTLELGDSALYLCASSGGATQNTEAFFGQGTRLTVV.